This T cell receptor (beta chain) was profiled in a study of T-cell reconstitution after alpha-beta-depleted transplantation in children. Points from the study as a whole: T-cell numbers and diversity one year post-transplant derived largely from freshly generated T cells. Some patients' high day-60 TCRbeta diversity was attributed to recipient cells surviving conditioning. The origin of alpha-beta T cells about two months after transplant was reportedly several hundred expanded graft clones.

Of note for this clonotype: What it binds is unknown.

The TCRbeta library was prepared with unique molecular identifiers. Using its own MiXCR run on the PCR reads, TCRdb lists one record per CDR3 protein. This table has some 300,000 distinct CDR3 sequences, around 7.3% appearing once. The receptor's source is a female patient aged 2 to 10 who had a stem cell transplant for Fanconi anemia, so the T cells may come from the graft donor. Sequenced here: peripheral blood, sampled 360 days after TCRalphabeta/CD19-depleted stem cell transplant.

The CDR3 sequence: CASSEWPLEAFF. CDR3 DNA sequence: TGTGCCAGCAGTGAATGGCCCCTCGAGGCTTTCTTT. The rearrangement links TRBV6-1 to TRBJ1-1; D remains ambiguous. CDR1 MNHNS and CDR2 SASEGT come from the germline V gene. This CDR3 is 12 amino acids long. Trimming removed 2 bases from V and 11 bases from J, with 12 bases in between.